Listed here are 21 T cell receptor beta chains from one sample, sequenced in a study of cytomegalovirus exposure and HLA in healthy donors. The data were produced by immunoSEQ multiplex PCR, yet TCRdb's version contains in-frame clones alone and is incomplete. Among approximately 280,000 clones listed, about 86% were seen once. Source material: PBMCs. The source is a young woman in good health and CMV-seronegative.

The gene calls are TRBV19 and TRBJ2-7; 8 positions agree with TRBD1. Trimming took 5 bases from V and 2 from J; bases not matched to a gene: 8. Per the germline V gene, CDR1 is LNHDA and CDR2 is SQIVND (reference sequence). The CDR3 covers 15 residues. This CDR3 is CASSHGTGGAYEQYF. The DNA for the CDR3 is TGTGCCAGTAGTCACGGGACAGGTGGGGCCTACGAGCAGTACTTC.

The CDR3 protein is CASSLWQGPNSPLHF. Here the CDR3 DNA reads TGTGCCAGCAGCTTATGGCAGGGGCCCAATTCACCCCTCCACTTT. V usage is TRBV7-6 and J usage is TRBJ1-6; TRBD1 is a possible D gene (6 bases). V lost 2 bases and J lost 7, with 12 bases in between. Germline-derived CDR1 and CDR2 are SGHVS and FNYEAQ. The CDR3 sequence is 15 residues long.

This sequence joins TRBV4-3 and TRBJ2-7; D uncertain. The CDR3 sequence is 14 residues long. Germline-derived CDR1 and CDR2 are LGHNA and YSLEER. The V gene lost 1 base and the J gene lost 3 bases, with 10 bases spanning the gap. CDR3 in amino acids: CASSQATAGYEQYF. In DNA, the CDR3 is TGCGCCAGCAGCCAAGCGACGGCAGGCTACGAGCAGTACTTC.

CDR3 in DNA: TGTGCCAGCAGAAGACTAGCGGGAGAAGAGACCCAGTACTTC. Amino acids: CASRRLAGEETQYF. The chain uses TRBV11-2 and TRBJ2-5, with 12 bases fitting TRBD2. Per germline, CDR1 SGHAT and CDR2 FQNNGV. The CDR3 runs to 14 residues. The J segment lost 3 bases and the V segment lost 6 bases, leaving 2 bases of the junction unmatched.

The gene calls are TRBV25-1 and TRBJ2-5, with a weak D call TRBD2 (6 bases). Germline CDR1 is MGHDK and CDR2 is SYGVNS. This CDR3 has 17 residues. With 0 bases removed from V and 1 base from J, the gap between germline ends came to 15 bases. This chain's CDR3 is CASSEYTSGVGQETQYF. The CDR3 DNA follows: TGTGCCAGCAGTGAATATACTTCGGGGGTTGGCCAAGAGACCCAGTACTTC.

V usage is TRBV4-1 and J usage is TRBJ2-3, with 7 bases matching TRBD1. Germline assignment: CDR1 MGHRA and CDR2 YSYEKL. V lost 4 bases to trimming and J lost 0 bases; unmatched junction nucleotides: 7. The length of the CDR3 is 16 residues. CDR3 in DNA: TGCGCCAGCAGCCCCTGGACAGGCGGGAGCACAGATACGCAGTATTTT. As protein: CASSPWTGGSTDTQYF.

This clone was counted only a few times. In nucleotides, the CDR3 is TGTGCCAGTAGGACGGTGGGCACCTACAATGAGCAGTTCTTC. This translates into CASRTVGTYNEQFF. The V call is TRBV19, the J call TRBJ2-1; D unresolved. The germline gives CDR1 LNHDA, CDR2 SQIVND (reference sequence). The CDR3 contains 14 residues. V lost 6 bases, J lost 2 bases, and 11 bases lay in between.

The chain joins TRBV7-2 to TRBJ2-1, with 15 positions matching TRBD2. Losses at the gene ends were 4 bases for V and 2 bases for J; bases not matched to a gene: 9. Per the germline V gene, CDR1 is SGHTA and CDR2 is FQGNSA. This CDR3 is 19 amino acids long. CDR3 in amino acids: CASSSPGLAGGRAYNEQFF. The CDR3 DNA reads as TGTGCCAGCAGCTCCCCGGGACTAGCGGGAGGCCGGGCCTACAATGAGCAGTTCTTC.

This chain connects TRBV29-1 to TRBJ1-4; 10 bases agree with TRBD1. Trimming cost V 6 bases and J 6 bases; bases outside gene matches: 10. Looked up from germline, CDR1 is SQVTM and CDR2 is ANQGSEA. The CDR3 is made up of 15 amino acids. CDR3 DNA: TGCAGCGTAAACTACGCAGGACAGGGGGATGAAAAACTGTTTTTT. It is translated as CSVNYAGQGDEKLFF.

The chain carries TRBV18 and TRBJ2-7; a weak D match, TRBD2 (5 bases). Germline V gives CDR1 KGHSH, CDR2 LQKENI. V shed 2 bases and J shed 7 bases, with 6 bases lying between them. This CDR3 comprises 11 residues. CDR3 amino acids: CASSPEREQYF. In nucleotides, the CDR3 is TGTGCCAGCTCACCAGAGCGGGAGCAGTACTTC.

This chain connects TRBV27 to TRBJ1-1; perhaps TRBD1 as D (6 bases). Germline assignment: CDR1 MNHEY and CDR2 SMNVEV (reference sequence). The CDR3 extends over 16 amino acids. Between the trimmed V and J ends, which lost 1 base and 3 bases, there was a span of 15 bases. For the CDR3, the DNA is TGTGCCAGCAGTTTATTTTACAGGGTCCATCACACTGAAGCTTTCTTT. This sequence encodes CASSLFYRVHHTEAFF.

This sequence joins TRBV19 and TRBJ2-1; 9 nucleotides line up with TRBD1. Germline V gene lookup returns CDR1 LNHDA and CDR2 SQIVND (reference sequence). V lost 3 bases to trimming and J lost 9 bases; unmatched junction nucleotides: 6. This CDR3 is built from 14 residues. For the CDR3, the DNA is TGTGCCAGTAGTATGCCGGACAGGGGTTCTGAGCAGTTCTTC. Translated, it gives CASSMPDRGSEQFF.

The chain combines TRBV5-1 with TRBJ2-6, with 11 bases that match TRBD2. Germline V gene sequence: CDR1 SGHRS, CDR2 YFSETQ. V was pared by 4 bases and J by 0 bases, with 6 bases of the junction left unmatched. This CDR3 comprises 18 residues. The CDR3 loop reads CASSQGTSGSSGANVLTF. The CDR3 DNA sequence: TGCGCCAGCAGCCAAGGGACTAGCGGAAGCTCTGGGGCCAACGTCCTGACTTTC.

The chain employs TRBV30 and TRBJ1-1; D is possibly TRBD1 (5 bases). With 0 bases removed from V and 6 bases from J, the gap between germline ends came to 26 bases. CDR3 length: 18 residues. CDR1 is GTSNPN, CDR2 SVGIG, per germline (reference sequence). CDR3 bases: TGTGCCTGGAGTGTACAGATAGGGGCCTCCGGGGGGTTTGCTGAAGCTTTCTTT. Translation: CAWSVQIGASGGFAEAFF.

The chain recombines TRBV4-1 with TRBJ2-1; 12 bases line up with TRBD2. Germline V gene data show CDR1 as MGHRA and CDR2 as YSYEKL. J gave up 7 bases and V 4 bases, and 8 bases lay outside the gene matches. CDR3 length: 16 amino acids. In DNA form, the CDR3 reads TGCGCCAGCAGCCTCGATCTAGCGGGAGGGATAAATGAGCAGTTCTTC. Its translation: CASSLDLAGGINEQFF.

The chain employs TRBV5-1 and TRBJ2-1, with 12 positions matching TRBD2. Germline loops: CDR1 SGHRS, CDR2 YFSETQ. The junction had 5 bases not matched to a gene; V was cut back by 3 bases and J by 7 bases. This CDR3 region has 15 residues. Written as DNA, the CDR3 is TGCGCCAGCAGCTACTCTAGCGGGAGGGGTAATGAGCAGTTCTTC. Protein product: CASSYSSGRGNEQFF.

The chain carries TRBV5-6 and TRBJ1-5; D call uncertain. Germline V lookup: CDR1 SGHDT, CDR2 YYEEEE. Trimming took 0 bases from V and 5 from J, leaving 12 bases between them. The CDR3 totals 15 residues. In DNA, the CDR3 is TGTGCCAGCAGCTTGGCGGTCTTTCGGGATCAGCCCCAGCATTTT. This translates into CASSLAVFRDQPQHF.

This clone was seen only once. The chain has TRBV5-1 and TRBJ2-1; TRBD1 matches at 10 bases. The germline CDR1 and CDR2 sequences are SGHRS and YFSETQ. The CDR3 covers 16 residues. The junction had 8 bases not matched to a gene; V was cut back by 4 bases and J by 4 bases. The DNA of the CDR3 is TGCGCCAGCAGCCTACAGACAGGGGGCTTGTACAATGAGCAGTTCTTC. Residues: CASSLQTGGLYNEQFF. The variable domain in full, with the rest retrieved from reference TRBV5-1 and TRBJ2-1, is KAGVTQTPRYLIKTRGQQVTLSCSPISGHRSVSWYQQTPGQGLQFLFEYFSETQRNKGNFPGRFSGRQFSNSRSEMNVSTLELGDSALYLCASSLQTGGLYNEQFFGPGTRLTVL.

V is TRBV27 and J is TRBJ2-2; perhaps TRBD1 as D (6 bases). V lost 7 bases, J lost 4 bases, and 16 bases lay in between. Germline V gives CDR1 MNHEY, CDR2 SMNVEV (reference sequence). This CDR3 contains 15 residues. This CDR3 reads CASMGQGIRTGELFF. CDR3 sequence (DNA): TGTGCCAGCATGGGTCAGGGGATTCGCACCGGGGAGCTGTTTTTT.

CDR3: CSVDRGRAMNTEAFF. CDR3 nucleotides: TGCAGCGTGGACAGGGGGCGAGCTATGAACACTGAAGCTTTCTTT. J is TRBJ1-1 and V is TRBV29-1, with 11 bases fitting TRBD1. Germline CDR1 reads SQVTM; CDR2 reads ANQGSEA. Trimming at V came to 6 bases and at J to 0 bases, leaving 6 bases not matched to a gene. CDR3 size: 15 residues. The full variable domain, in which reference TRBV29-1 and TRBJ1-1 provide the parts outside the CDR3, is SAVISQKPSRDICQRGTSLTIQCQVDSQVTMMFWYRQQPGQSLTLIATANQGSEATYESGFVIDKFPISRPNLTFSTLTVSNMSPEDSSIYLCSVDRGRAMNTEAFFGQGTRLTVV.

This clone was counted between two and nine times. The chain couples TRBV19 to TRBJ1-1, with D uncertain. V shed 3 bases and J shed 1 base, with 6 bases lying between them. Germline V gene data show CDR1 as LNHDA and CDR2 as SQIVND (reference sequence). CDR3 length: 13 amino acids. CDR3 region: CASSIQKNTEAFF. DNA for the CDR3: TGTGCCAGTAGTATCCAGAAGAACACTGAAGCTTTCTTT.